This T cell receptor beta chain was identified during a study of blood T cells in healthy people across ages. With a J-beta primer mix and a sample-barcoded 5' primer, a second PCR ran 7 to 11 cycles. MiXCR, applied by TCRdb to the 5' RACE reads, yields one record per CDR3 protein. This table has some 1.5 million distinct CDR3 sequences, roughly 30% appearing once. There are many counts of this clonotype. CDR3 length: 15 residues. Trimming left V 6 bases short and J 1 base short, with 19 bases between. The germline V gene has CDR1 SQVTM and CDR2 ANQGSEA. The chain joins TRBV29-1 to TRBJ2-7, with D possibly being TRBD1 (7 bases). The sequencing sample was made of blood. The receptor's source is a young woman in good health. CDR3 sequence reads: CSVLVQGGPSYEQYF. CDR3 in DNA: TGCAGCGTCCTTGTTCAGGGGGGCCCTTCCTACGAGCAGTACTTC.